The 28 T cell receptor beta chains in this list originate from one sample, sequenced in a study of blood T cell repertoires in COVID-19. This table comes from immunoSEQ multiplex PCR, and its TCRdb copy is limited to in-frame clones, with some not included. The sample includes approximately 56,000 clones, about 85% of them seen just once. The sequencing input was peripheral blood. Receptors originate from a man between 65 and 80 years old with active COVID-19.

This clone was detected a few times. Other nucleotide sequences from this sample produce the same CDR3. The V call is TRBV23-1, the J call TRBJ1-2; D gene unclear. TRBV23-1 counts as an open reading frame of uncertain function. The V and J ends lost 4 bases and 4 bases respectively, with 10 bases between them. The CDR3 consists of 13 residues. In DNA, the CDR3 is TGCGCCAGCAGTCCCGCTTGGAGCTATGGCTACACCTTC. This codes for CASSPAWSYGYTF.

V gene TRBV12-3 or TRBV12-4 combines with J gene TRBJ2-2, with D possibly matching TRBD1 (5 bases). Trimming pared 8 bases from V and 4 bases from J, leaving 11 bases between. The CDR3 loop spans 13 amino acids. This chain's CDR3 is CASSGRATGELFF. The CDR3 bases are TGTGCCAGCTCCGGCAGGGCCACCGGGGAGCTGTTTTTT.

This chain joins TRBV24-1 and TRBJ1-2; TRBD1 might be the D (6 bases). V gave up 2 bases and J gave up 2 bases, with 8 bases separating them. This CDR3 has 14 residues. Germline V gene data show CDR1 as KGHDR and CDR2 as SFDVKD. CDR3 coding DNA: TGTGCCACCAGTGATTACAGGGTCAACTATGGCTACACCTTC. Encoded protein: CATSDYRVNYGYTF.

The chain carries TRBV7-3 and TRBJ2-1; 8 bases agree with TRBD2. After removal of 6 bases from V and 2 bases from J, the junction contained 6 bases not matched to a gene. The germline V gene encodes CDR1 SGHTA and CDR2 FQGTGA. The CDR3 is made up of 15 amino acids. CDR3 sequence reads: CASRAGTRTYNEQFF. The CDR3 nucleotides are TGTGCCAGCAGGGCCGGGACTAGGACCTACAATGAGCAGTTCTTC.

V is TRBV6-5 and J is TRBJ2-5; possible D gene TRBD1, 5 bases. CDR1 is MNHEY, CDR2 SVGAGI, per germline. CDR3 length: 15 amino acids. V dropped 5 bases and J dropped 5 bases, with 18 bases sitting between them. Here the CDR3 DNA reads TGTGCCAGCAGTCTCCCTGGCAGGGTACGGGAGACCCAGTACTTC. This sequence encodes CASSLPGRVRETQYF.

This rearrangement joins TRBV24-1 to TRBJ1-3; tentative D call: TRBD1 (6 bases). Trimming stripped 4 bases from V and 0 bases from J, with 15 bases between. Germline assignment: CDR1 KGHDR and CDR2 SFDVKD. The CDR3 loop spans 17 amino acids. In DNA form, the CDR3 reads TGTGCCACCAGTGACAACCGGACAGTCTGCTCTGGAAACACCATATATTTT. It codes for CATSDNRTVCSGNTIYF.

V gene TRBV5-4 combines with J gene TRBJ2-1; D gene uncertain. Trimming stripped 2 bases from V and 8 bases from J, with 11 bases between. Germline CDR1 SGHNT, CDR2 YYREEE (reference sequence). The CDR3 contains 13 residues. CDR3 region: CASSFGTAHEQFF. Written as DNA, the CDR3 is TGTGCCAGCAGCTTTGGTACAGCACATGAGCAGTTCTTC.

CDR3: CASSVLVGDYEQYF. In DNA form, the CDR3 reads TGTGCCAGCAGCGTACTAGTGGGAGACTACGAGCAGTACTTC. The rearrangement uses TRBV4-2 and TRBJ2-7; tentative D call: TRBD2 (5 bases). V lost 5 bases to trimming and J lost 3 bases, with 14 bases between them. From germline, CDR1 is LGHNA and CDR2 YNFKEQ. The length of the CDR3 is 14 residues.

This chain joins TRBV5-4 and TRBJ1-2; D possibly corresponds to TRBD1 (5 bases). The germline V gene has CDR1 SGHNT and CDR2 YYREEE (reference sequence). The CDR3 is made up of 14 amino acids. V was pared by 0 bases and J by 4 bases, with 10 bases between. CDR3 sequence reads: CASSLEQARYGYTF. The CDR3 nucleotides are TGTGCCAGCAGCTTGGAACAGGCACGCTATGGCTACACCTTC.

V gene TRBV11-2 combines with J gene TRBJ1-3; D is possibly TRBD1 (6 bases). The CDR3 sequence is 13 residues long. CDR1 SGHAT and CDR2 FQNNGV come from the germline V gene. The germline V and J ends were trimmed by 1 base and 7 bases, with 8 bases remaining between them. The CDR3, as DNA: TGTGCCAGCAGCTTAGGACAGGCGAACACCATATATTTT. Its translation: CASSLGQANTIYF.

CDR3 nucleotides: TGTGCCAGCAGCCGCCGGGTTTTCGCTGAAGCTTTCTTT. Its protein is CASSRRVFAEAFF. The V and J genes are TRBV5-5 and TRBJ1-1; D uncertain. Trimming cost V 4 bases and J 6 bases, with 13 bases left between them. The CDR3 runs to 13 residues. Per germline, CDR1 SGHKS and CDR2 YYEKEE (reference sequence).

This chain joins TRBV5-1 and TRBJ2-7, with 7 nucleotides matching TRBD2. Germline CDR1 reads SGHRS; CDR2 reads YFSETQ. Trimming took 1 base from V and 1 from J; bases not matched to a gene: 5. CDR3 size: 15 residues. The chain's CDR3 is CASSLSGTISYEQYF. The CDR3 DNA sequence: TGCGCCAGCAGCTTGTCAGGGACTATTTCCTACGAGCAGTACTTC.

CDR3 nucleotide sequence: TGTGCCAGCAGCGGACTTTGGCCAGCTAGCACAGATACGCAGTATTTT. Translated, it gives CASSGLWPASTDTQYF. This chain connects TRBV11-1 to TRBJ2-3, with D possibly being TRBD2 (5 bases). The CDR3 consists of 16 residues. V was trimmed by 5 bases and J by 0 bases, leaving 15 bases between them. CDR1 SGHAT and CDR2 FQDESV come from the germline V gene (reference sequence).

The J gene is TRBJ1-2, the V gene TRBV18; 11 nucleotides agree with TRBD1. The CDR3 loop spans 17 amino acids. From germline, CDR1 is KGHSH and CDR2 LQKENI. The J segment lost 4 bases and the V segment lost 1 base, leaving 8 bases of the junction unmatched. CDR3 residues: CASSPQPGTGGIYGYTF. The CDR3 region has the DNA TGTGCCAGCTCACCACAGCCCGGGACAGGGGGTATCTATGGCTACACCTTC.

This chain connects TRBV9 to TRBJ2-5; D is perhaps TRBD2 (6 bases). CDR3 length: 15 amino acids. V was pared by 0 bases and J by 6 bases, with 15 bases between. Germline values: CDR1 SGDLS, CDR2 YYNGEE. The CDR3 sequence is CASSVGDTAGKTQYF. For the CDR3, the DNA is TGTGCCAGCAGCGTAGGAGACACCGCGGGGAAGACCCAGTACTTC.

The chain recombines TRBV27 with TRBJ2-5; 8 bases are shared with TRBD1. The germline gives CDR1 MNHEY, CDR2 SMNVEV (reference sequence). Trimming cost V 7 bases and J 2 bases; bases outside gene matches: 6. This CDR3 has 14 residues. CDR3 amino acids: CASKPGGRQETQYF. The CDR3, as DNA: TGTGCCAGCAAGCCAGGGGGCCGGCAAGAGACCCAGTACTTC.

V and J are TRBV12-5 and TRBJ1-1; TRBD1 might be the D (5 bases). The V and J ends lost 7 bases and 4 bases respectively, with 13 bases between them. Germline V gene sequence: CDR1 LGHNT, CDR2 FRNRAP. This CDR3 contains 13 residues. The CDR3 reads CASARRQGTEAFF. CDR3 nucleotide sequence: TGTGCTAGTGCCCGCAGGCAGGGCACTGAAGCTTTCTTT.

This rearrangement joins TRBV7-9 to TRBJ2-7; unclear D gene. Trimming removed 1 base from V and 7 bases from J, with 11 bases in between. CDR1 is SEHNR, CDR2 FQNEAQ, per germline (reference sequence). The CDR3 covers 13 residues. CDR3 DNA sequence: TGTGCCAGCAGCTTAGGTGCGGCTTGGGAGCAGTACTTC. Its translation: CASSLGAAWEQYF.

DNA for the CDR3: TGTGCCAGCAGCGTGGACAGCGGGAAAGAGACCCAGTACTTC. It codes for CASSVDSGKETQYF. The V and J genes are TRBV5-8 and TRBJ2-5; D might be TRBD2 (7 bases). This CDR3 has 14 residues. Looked up from germline, CDR1 is SGHTS and CDR2 is YDEGEE. Trimming pared 4 bases from V and 3 bases from J, leaving 13 bases between. Variable domain in full (rest from reference TRBV5-8 and TRBJ2-5): EAGVTQSPTHLIKTRGQQATLRCSPISGHTSVYWYQQALGLGLQFLLWYDEGEERNRGNFPPRFSGRQFPNYSSELNVNALELEDSALYLCASSVDSGKETQYFGPGTRLLVL.

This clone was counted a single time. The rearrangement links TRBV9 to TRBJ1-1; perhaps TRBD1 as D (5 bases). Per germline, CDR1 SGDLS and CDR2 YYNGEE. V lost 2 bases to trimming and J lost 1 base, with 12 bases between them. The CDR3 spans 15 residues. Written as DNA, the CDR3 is TGTGCCAGCAGCGTTGGCCGACAGCCGAACACTGAAGCTTTCTTT. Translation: CASSVGRQPNTEAFF.

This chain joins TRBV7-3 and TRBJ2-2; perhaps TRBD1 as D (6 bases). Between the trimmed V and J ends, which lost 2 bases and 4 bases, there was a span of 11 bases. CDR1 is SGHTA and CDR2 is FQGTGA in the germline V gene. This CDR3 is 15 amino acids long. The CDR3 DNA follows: TGTGCCAGCAGCTTAGGGGGCCACGGCACCGGGGAGCTGTTTTTT. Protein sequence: CASSLGGHGTGELFF.

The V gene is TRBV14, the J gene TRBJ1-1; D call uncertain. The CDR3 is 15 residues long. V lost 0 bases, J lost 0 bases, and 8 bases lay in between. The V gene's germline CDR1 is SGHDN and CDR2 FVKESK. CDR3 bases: TGTGCCAGCAGCCAAGAGCGTTACCTGAACACTGAAGCTTTCTTT. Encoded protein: CASSQERYLNTEAFF.

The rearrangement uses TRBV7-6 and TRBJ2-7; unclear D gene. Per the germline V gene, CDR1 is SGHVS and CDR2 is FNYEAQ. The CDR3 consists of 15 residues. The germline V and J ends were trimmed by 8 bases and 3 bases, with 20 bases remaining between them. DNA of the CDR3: TGTGCCAGCTCCGGAAACAGTAAACTTATCTACGAGCAGTACTTC. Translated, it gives CASSGNSKLIYEQYF. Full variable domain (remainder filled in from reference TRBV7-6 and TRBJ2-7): GAGVSQSPRYKVTKRGQDVALRCDPISGHVSLYWYRQALGQGPEFLTYFNYEAQQDKSGLPNDRFSAERPEGSISTLTIQRTEQRDSAMYRCASSGNSKLIYEQYFGPGTRLTVT.

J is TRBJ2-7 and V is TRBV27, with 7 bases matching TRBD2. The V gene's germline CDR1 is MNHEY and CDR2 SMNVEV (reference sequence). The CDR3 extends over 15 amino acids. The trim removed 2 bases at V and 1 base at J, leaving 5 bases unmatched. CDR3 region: CASSLIWGGSYEQYF. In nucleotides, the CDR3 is TGTGCCAGCAGTTTAATCTGGGGGGGGTCCTACGAGCAGTACTTC.

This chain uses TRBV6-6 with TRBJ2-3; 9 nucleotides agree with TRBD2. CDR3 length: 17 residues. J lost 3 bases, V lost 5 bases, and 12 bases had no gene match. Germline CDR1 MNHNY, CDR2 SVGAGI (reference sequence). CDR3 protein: CASSRRRNSGGTDTQYF. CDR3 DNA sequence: TGTGCCAGCAGTCGACGGCGCAATAGCGGGGGTACAGATACGCAGTATTTT.

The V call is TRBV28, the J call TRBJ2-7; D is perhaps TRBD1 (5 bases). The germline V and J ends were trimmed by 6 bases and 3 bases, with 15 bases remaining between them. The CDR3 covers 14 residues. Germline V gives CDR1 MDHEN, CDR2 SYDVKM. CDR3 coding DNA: TGTGCCAGCAGGGAAGGGCAGGGATACTACGAGCAGTACTTC. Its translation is CASREGQGYYEQYF.

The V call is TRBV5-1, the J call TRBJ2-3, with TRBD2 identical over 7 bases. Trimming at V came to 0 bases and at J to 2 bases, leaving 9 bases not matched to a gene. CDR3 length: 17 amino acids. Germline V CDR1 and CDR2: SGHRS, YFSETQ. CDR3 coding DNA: TGCGCCAGCAGCTTGGATGCCGGGACTAAAAACACAGATACGCAGTATTTT. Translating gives CASSLDAGTKNTDTQYF. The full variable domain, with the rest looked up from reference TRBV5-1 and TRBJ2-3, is KAGVTQTPRYLIKTRGQQVTLSCSPISGHRSVSWYQQTPGQGLQFLFEYFSETQRNKGNFPGRFSGRQFSNSRSEMNVSTLELGDSALYLCASSLDAGTKNTDTQYFGPGTRLTVL.

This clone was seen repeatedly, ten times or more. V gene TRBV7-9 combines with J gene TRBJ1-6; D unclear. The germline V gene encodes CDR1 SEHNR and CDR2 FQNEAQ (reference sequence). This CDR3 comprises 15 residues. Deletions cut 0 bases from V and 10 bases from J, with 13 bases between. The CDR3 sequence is CASSLAQVAGSPLHF. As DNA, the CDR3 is TGTGCCAGCAGCTTAGCCCAGGTGGCAGGCTCACCCCTCCACTTT.